These 31 T cell receptor beta chains share one sample of origin, sequenced in a study. In TCRdb, the 5' RACE reads were re-called with MiXCR into one record per CDR3 protein. The repertoire holds tens of thousands of distinct CDR3 sequences, with more than 25% as singletons. Cells sorted as Tregs were CD4+, CD25+ and CD127-/low. Sequencing was done on a sample of tumor-infiltrating Tregs sorted from the breast tumor. These receptors came from a female donor with breast cancer.

This clonotype occurred many times. The gene calls are TRBV10-3 and TRBJ2-5; TRBD1 matches 9 bases. This CDR3 has 14 amino acids. J was trimmed by 5 bases and V by 4 bases; bases with no gene match: 5. CDR1 is ENHRY and CDR2 is SYGVKD in the germline V gene. The CDR3 region has the DNA TGTGCCATCAGTGGGGGACAGGGAAGCGAGACCCAGTACTTC. Encoded protein: CAISGGQGSETQYF.

This clonotype was detected ten times or more. This sequence joins TRBV5-1 and TRBJ2-7; 8 bases agree with TRBD2. Germline V CDR1 and CDR2: SGHRS, YFSETQ. V was clipped by 1 base and J by 1 base; unmatched bases: 4. The CDR3 contains 15 residues. Here the CDR3 reads CASSLRSGGSYEQYF. The CDR3 coding sequence is TGCGCCAGCAGCTTGCGCAGCGGGGGTTCCTACGAGCAGTACTTC.

V usage is TRBV20-1 and J usage is TRBJ1-1; 8 bases are a match to TRBD1. Trimming removed 5 bases from V and 5 bases from J; junction bases left unmatched: 4. Germline values: CDR1 DFQATT, CDR2 SNEGSKA (reference sequence). The CDR3 has 12 residues. The CDR3 loop is CSAANRGTEAFF. For the CDR3, the DNA is TGCAGTGCTGCGAACAGGGGGACTGAAGCTTTCTTT.

The chain combines TRBV20-1 with TRBJ1-2; 7 nucleotides align to TRBD1. The CDR3 runs to 12 residues. CDR1 is DFQATT and CDR2 is SNEGSKA in the germline V gene (reference sequence). Losses at the gene ends were 4 bases for V and 4 bases for J; bases not matched to a gene: 3. The CDR3 loop is CSATRDSYGYTF. The CDR3 DNA follows: TGCAGTGCTACACGGGACAGCTATGGCTACACCTTC.

The genes are TRBV5-1 and TRBJ2-3; D remains ambiguous. Trimming pared 0 bases from V and 2 bases from J, leaving 7 bases between. Germline loops: CDR1 SGHRS, CDR2 YFSETQ. The CDR3 is 14 residues long. CDR3 bases: TGCGCCAGCAGCTTGGCCAGCTACACAGATACGCAGTATTTT. Protein: CASSLASYTDTQYF.

This chain links TRBV12-5 with TRBJ2-5, with 11 bases fitting TRBD2. Germline V gene sequence: CDR1 LGHNT, CDR2 FRNRAP. V was pared by 2 bases and J by 5 bases, with 4 bases of the junction left unmatched. The CDR3 is 15 residues long. Written as DNA, the CDR3 is TGTGCTAGTGGTTTGCTAGCGGGAGGATCCGAGACCCAGTACTTC. Translation: CASGLLAGGSETQYF.

This clonotype has only a few counts. V gene TRBV7-9 combines with J gene TRBJ2-7; possibly TRBD2 for D (6 bases). Per germline, CDR1 SEHNR and CDR2 FQNEAQ (reference sequence). CDR3 length: 14 amino acids. Trimming cost V 1 base and J 5 bases, with 12 bases left between them. The CDR3 region is CASSLDSGGNEQYF. The DNA of the CDR3 is TGTGCCAGCAGCTTAGATTCTGGAGGGAACGAGCAGTACTTC.

This clonotype was seen repeatedly, ten times or more. The rearrangement joins TRBV6-5 to TRBJ1-6; 9 bases are shared with TRBD1. This CDR3 has 15 residues. Germline trimming cut 0 bases from V and 9 bases from J; bases unmatched to any gene: 3. Germline lookup yields CDR1 MNHEY and CDR2 SVGAGI. The CDR3 loop reads CASSYSAGQGSPLHF. The CDR3 region has the DNA TGTGCCAGCAGTTACTCGGCGGGACAGGGTTCACCCCTCCACTTT.

The chain has TRBV3-1 and TRBJ1-1, with D perhaps matching TRBD1 (6 bases). The CDR3 runs 13 residues. Germline V gene sequence: CDR1 LGHDT, CDR2 YNNKEL (reference sequence). V gave up 10 bases and J gave up 0 bases, with 12 bases separating them. CDR3 in DNA: TGTGCCACCCAGGGGCCACTGAACACTGAAGCTTTCTTT. Encoded protein: CATQGPLNTEAFF.

Only a few counts were recorded for this clonotype. This chain links TRBV7-3 with TRBJ1-2; TRBD1 might be the D (5 bases). V was cut by 5 bases and J by 2 bases, with 9 bases left in between. Germline lookup yields CDR1 SGHTA and CDR2 FQGTGA. CDR3 size: 13 residues. DNA for the CDR3: TGTGCCAGCAGCCCTGACAGAAACTATGGCTACACCTTC. It is translated as CASSPDRNYGYTF.

The chain couples TRBV30 to TRBJ2-1; D is unresolved. CDR3 length equals 16 residues. The germline CDR1 and CDR2 sequences are GTSNPN and SVGIG (reference sequence). The V end lost 2 bases, the J end lost 3 bases, and 17 bases lay between the germline ends. CDR3 protein: CAWSTHQLEFYNEQFF. CDR3 DNA: TGTGCCTGGAGTACCCACCAGTTAGAGTTCTACAATGAGCAGTTCTTC.

The chain carries TRBV6-5 and TRBJ1-2; perhaps TRBD1 as D (6 bases). The germline V gene encodes CDR1 MNHEY and CDR2 SVGAGI. V lost 5 bases to trimming and J lost 4 bases, with 14 bases between them. CDR3 length equals 14 residues. This CDR3 is CASSQQGTPYGYTF. For the CDR3, the DNA is TGTGCCAGCAGTCAGCAAGGGACACCCTATGGCTACACCTTC.

The J gene is TRBJ1-2, the V gene TRBV5-1; D is perhaps TRBD1 (5 bases). V was shortened by 4 bases and J by 4 bases, with 14 bases between the two germline ends. The germline V gene has CDR1 SGHRS and CDR2 YFSETQ. The CDR3 is made up of 14 amino acids. The CDR3 coding sequence is TGCGCCAGCAGCGGCGAGGGGCAGGGCTATGGCTACACCTTC. Its translation: CASSGEGQGYGYTF.

The chain couples TRBV7-2 to TRBJ2-4; TRBD1 matches at 8 bases. The germline CDR1 and CDR2 sequences are SGHTA and FQGNSA. CDR3 length: 13 amino acids. The V segment lost 4 bases and the J segment 13 bases; nucleotides outside the gene matches: 9. The CDR3 sequence: CASSSGQVLTQYF. In DNA form, the CDR3 reads TGTGCCAGCAGCTCGGGACAGGTTCTCACCCAGTACTTC.

This clonotype appeared once. Since the CDR3 does not end with the conserved phenylalanine or tryptophan, this likely comes from a read error. CDR3: CASSFGAALNKNTEAFL. CDR3 nucleotides: TGCGCCAGCAGCTTTGGGGCAGCCTTAAACAAGAACACTGAAGCTTTCCTT. The gene calls are TRBV5-1 and TRBJ1-1; TRBD1 might be the D (5 bases). There are 17 residues in the CDR3. The V end was cut by 2 bases, the J end by 1 base, with 18 bases between. Germline CDR1 and CDR2: SGHRS and YFSETQ.

This rearrangement joins TRBV7-2 to TRBJ1-6; D is unresolved. The CDR3 covers 16 residues. The germline V gene encodes CDR1 SGHTA and CDR2 FQGNSA. The V and J ends lost 5 bases and 4 bases respectively, with 15 bases between them. The CDR3 DNA sequence: TGTGCCAGCAGCACCAAAAAAAACTCATATAATTCACCCCTCCACTTT. Translating gives CASSTKKNSYNSPLHF. The full variable domain, completed using reference TRBV7-2 and TRBJ1-6, is GAGVSQSPSNKVTEKGKDVELRCDPISGHTALYWYRQSLGQGLEFLIYFQGNSAPDKSGLPSDRFSAERTGGSVSTLTIQRTQQEDSAVYLCASSTKKNSYNSPLHFGNGTRLTVT.

This clonotype turned up a few times. The chain links TRBV20-1 to TRBJ1-2; 9 bases align to TRBD1. The germline gives CDR1 DFQATT, CDR2 SNEGSKA (reference sequence). Trimming removed 0 bases from V and 7 bases from J; junction bases left unmatched: 12. The CDR3 sequence is 16 residues long. CDR3 sequence: CSARDTKQGAFGGYTF. As DNA, the CDR3 is TGCAGTGCTAGAGACACCAAACAGGGGGCATTTGGTGGCTACACCTTC.

The CDR3 bases are TGCAGTGCTAGAGATCGGACAGGGCCGAACACTGAAGCTTTCTTT. As protein: CSARDRTGPNTEAFF. The chain combines TRBV20-1 with TRBJ1-1, with 8 bases that match TRBD1. This CDR3 is built from 15 residues. J was trimmed by 1 base and V by 0 bases; bases with no gene match: 4. CDR1 is DFQATT and CDR2 is SNEGSKA in the germline V gene (reference sequence).

There are a few counts of this clonotype. The V gene is TRBV5-1, the J gene TRBJ2-1; D gene ambiguous. Trimming took 0 bases from V and 8 from J, leaving 12 bases between them. The CDR3 is 14 amino acids. Per the germline V gene, CDR1 is SGHRS and CDR2 is YFSETQ. The CDR3 loop reads CASSLVENGYEQFF. CDR3 DNA sequence: TGCGCCAGCAGCTTGGTCGAGAATGGTTATGAGCAGTTCTTC.

This clonotype occurred a few times. CDR3 sequence (DNA): TGCGCCAGCAGTAGGGACAGCGGCGGCTACACCTTC. Translation gives CASSRDSGGYTF. The rearrangement joins TRBV10-2 to TRBJ1-2; 7 nucleotides line up with TRBD1. The CDR3 extends over 12 amino acids. V was clipped by 5 bases and J by 8 bases; unmatched bases: 5. Germline values: CDR1 WSHSY, CDR2 SAAADI.

This clonotype was observed a few times. This chain joins TRBV7-3 and TRBJ2-3; no reliable D call. Germline assignment: CDR1 SGHTA and CDR2 FQGTGA. The length of the CDR3 is 16 residues. V dropped 5 bases and J dropped 0 bases, with 15 bases sitting between them. CDR3 sequence (DNA): TGTGCCAGCAGCCCCCAGCGATCCGCTAGCACAGATACGCAGTATTTT. It specifies CASSPQRSASTDTQYF.

Remarks on this clonotype: No conserved phenylalanine or tryptophan is present at the end of the CDR3, so a read error is the likely explanation. V and J are TRBV20-1 and TRBJ1-2, with TRBD1 matching over 10 bases. V lost 0 bases to trimming and J lost 2 bases; unmatched junction nucleotides: 3. Per germline, CDR1 DFQATT and CDR2 SNEGSKA (reference sequence). The CDR3 consists of 15 residues. The CDR3 coding sequence is TGCAGTGCTAGAGACCTGGACAGGGGGAACTATGGCTACACCTAC. Its translation is CSARDLDRGNYGYTY.

Of note for this clonotype: The germline gene is not matched at one end of the junction; a read error may be the cause. The chain uses TRBV7-7 and TRBJ2-5; D is possibly TRBD2 (6 bases). Germline CDR1 is SSHAT and CDR2 is FNYEAQ (reference sequence). This CDR3 comprises 16 residues. As DNA, the CDR3 is TGTGCTAGCAGCTCCCACGTGGGGACTGTACAAGAGACCCAGTACTTC. It is translated as CASSSHVGTVQETQYF.

The chain has TRBV7-9 and TRBJ1-5, with D possibly matching TRBD1 (5 bases). Germline assignment: CDR1 SEHNR and CDR2 FQNEAQ (reference sequence). Trimming cost V 0 bases and J 3 bases, with 18 bases left between them. The CDR3 has 18 residues. CDR3: CASSLARPGAGINQPQHF. As DNA, the CDR3 is TGTGCCAGCAGCTTAGCCCGTCCCGGGGCAGGGATCAATCAGCCCCAGCATTTT.

The chain couples TRBV20-1 to TRBJ2-1; D is ambiguous. Trimming removed 3 bases at V and 8 bases at J, with 8 bases between. The CDR3 contains 11 residues. CDR1 is DFQATT, CDR2 SNEGSKA, per germline (reference sequence). CDR3 bases: TGCAGTGCTAGGAGAAGCCATGAGCAGTTCTTC. Translated: CSARRSHEQFF.

V usage is TRBV5-1 and J usage is TRBJ2-3; 7 bases line up with TRBD2. CDR1 is SGHRS and CDR2 is YFSETQ in the germline V gene. Trimming cost V 0 bases and J 4 bases; bases outside gene matches: 5. The CDR3 is 15 residues long. The CDR3 reads CASSLVAGDADTQYF. DNA of the CDR3: TGCGCCAGCAGCTTGGTGGCGGGAGATGCAGATACGCAGTATTTT.

This clonotype turned up a few times. This sequence joins TRBV7-6 and TRBJ1-5, with D possibly being TRBD1 (6 bases). V was clipped by 5 bases and J by 3 bases, with 17 bases between them. From germline, CDR1 is SGHVS and CDR2 FNYEAQ. The CDR3 runs to 16 residues. CDR3 in amino acids: CASSPFAGQNNQPQHF. The CDR3 nucleotides are TGTGCCAGCAGCCCGTTCGCCGGACAGAACAATCAGCCCCAGCATTTT.

The V gene is TRBV20-1, the J gene TRBJ2-1, with D hard to call. V was trimmed by 1 base and J by 2 bases, leaving 12 bases between them. The CDR3 consists of 15 residues. Germline V gives CDR1 DFQATT, CDR2 SNEGSKA (reference sequence). The DNA of the CDR3 is TGCAGTGCTAGAGGAAGACAACTTGCCTACAATGAGCAGTTCTTC. This codes for CSARGRQLAYNEQFF.

This clonotype was seen repeatedly, ten times or more. The chain combines TRBV7-9 with TRBJ1-1, with D possibly being TRBD1 (6 bases). Germline CDR1 reads SEHNR; CDR2 reads FQNEAQ (reference sequence). The germline V and J ends were trimmed by 6 bases and 4 bases, with 21 bases remaining between them. This CDR3 contains 16 residues. This CDR3 reads CASSKIVGGLGTEAFF. The DNA for the CDR3 is TGTGCCAGCAGTAAAATCGTGGGGGGGCTCGGCACTGAAGCTTTCTTT.

In this sample, this clonotype is medium-sized. The chain carries TRBV4-2 and TRBJ1-2; TRBD1 matches at 7 bases. CDR1 is LGHNA, CDR2 YNFKEQ, per germline. J lost 4 bases, V lost 4 bases, and 6 bases had no gene match. This CDR3 spans 14 amino acids. Here the CDR3 reads CASSPGQFVYGYTF. DNA for the CDR3: TGTGCCAGCAGCCCGGGACAGTTCGTCTATGGCTACACCTTC.

The chain couples TRBV6-2 or TRBV6-3 to TRBJ2-3; 9 nucleotides match TRBD2. CDR1 MNHEY and CDR2 SVGEGT come from the germline V gene. CDR3 size: 18 residues. Germline trimming cut 5 bases from V and 3 bases from J; bases unmatched to any gene: 15. The DNA of the CDR3 is TGTGCCAGCAGTATCGGTGGTAGCGGGAGTTCGTGGACAGATACGCAGTATTTT. Residues: CASSIGGSGSSWTDTQYF.